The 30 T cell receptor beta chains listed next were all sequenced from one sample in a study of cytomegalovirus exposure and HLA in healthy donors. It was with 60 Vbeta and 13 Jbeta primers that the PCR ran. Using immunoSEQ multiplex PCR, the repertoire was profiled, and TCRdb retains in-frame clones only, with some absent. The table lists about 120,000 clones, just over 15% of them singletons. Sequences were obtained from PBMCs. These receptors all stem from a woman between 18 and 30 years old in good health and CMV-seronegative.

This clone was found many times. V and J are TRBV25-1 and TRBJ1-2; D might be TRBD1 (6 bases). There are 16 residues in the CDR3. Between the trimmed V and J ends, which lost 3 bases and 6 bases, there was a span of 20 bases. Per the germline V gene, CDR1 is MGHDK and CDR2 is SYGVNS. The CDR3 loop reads CASSDSGGRPGNGYTF. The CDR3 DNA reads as TGTGCCAGCAGTGACTCCGGGGGGCGCCCAGGCAATGGCTACACCTTC.

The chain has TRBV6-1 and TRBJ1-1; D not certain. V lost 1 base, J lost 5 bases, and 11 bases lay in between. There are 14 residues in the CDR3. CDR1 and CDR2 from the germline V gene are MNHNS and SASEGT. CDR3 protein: CASSEGGERTEAFF. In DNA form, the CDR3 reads TGTGCCAGCAGTGAAGGGGGAGAAAGGACTGAAGCTTTCTTT.

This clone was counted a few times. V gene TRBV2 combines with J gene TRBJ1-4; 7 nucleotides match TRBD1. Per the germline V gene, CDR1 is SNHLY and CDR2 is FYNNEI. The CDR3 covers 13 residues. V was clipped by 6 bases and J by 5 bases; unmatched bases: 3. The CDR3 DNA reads TGTGCCAGCAGCGGGACAGTAAATGAAAAACTGTTTTTT. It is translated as CASSGTVNEKLFF.

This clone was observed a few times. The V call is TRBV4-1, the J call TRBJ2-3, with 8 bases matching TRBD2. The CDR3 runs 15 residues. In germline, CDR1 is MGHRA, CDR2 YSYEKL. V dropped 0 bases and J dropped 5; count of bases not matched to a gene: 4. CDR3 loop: CASSQDGGGRDTQYF. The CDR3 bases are TGCGCCAGCAGCCAAGATGGCGGGGGGCGAGATACGCAGTATTTT.

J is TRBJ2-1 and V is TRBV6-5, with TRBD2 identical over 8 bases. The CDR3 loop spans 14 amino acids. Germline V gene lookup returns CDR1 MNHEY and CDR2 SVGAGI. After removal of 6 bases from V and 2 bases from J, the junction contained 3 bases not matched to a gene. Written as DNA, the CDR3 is TGTGCCAGCAGCGGGAGGGTCCCCTACAATGAGCAGTTCTTC. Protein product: CASSGRVPYNEQFF.

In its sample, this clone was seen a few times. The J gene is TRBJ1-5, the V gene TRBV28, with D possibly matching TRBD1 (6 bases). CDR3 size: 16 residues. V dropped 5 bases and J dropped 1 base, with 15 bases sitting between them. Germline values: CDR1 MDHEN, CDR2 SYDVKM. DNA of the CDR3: TGTGCCAGCAGTCTAATACAGGGAAGGAGCAATCAGCCCCAGCATTTT. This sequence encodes CASSLIQGRSNQPQHF.

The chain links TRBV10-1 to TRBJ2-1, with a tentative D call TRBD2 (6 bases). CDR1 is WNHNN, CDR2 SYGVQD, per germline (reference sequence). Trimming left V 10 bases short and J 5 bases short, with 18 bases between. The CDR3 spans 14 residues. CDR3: CANRGAGQDNEQFF. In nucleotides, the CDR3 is TGCGCCAACCGAGGGGCGGGGCAGGACAATGAGCAGTTCTTC.

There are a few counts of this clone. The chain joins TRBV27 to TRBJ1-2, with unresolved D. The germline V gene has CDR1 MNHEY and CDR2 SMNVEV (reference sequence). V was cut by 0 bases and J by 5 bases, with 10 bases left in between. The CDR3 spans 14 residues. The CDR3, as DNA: TGTGCCAGCAGTTTATCGATGGCGGAGTATGGCTACACCTTC. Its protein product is CASSLSMAEYGYTF.

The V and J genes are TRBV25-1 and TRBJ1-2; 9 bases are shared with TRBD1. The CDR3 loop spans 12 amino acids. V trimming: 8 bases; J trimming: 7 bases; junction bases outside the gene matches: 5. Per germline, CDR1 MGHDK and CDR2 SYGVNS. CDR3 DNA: TGTGCCAGCGGGGGGACAGGGCTTGGCTACACCTTC. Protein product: CASGGTGLGYTF.

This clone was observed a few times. Written as DNA, the CDR3 is TGTGCCAGCAGCTTGGCACAGGGGGTACACGAGCAGTACTTC. Amino acid sequence: CASSLAQGVHEQYF. V gene TRBV5-4 combines with J gene TRBJ2-7, with TRBD1 identical over 8 bases. V shed 0 bases and J 5 bases; nucleotides not matched to a gene: 4. Germline V gene data show CDR1 as SGHNT and CDR2 as YYREEE (reference sequence). The CDR3 runs 14 residues.

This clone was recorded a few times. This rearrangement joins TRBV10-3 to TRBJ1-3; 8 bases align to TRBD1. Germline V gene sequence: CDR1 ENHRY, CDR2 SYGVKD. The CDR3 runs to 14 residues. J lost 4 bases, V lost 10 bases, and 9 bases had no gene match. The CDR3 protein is CATTQGARGNTIYF. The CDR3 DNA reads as TGTGCCACCACCCAGGGGGCGAGGGGAAACACCATATATTTT.

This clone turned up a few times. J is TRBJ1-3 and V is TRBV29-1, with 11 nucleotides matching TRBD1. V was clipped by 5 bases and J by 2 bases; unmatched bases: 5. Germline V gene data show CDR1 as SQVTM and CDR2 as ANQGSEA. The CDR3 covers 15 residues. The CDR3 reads CSVRLDRGPGNTIYF. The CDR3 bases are TGCAGCGTTCGGCTGGACAGGGGGCCTGGAAACACCATATATTTT.

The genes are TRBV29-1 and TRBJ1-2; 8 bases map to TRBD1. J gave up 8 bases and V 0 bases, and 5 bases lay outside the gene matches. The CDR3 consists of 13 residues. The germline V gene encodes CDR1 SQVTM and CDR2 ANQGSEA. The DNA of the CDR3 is TGCAGCGTTGAAGACAGGGGGCTAGGAGGCTACACCTTC. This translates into CSVEDRGLGGYTF.

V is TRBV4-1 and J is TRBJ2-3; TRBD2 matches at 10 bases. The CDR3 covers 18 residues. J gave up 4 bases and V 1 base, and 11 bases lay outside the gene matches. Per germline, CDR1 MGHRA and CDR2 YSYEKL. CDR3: CASSQVKGSGGAADTQYF. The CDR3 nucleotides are TGCGCCAGCAGCCAAGTTAAGGGGAGCGGGGGGGCCGCAGATACGCAGTATTTT.

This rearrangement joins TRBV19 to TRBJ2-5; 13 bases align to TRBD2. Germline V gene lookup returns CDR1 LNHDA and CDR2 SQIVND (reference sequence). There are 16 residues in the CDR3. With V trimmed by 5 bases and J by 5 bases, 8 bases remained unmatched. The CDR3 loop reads CASSRWTSGGSETQYF. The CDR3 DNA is TGTGCCAGTAGTCGATGGACTAGCGGGGGTTCGGAGACCCAGTACTTC.

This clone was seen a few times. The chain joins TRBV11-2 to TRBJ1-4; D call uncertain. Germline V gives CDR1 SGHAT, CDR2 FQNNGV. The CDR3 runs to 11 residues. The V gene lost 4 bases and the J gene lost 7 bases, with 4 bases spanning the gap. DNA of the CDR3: TGTGCCAGCAGCTCCAGTGAAAAACTGTTTTTT. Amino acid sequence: CASSSSEKLFF.

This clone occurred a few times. CDR3 bases: TGCGCCAGCAGGCTGACAGGGAGGATCGATGAAGCTTTCTTT. Translating gives CASRLTGRIDEAFF. J is TRBJ1-1 and V is TRBV5-1; 7 bases fit TRBD1. This CDR3 is built from 14 residues. V lost 5 bases and J lost 7; bases outside the gene matches: 11. The germline gives CDR1 SGHRS, CDR2 YFSETQ.

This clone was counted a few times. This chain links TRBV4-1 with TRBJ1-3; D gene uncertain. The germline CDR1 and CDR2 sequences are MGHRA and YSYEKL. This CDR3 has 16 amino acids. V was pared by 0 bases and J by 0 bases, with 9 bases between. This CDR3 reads CASSQDRSNSGNTIYF. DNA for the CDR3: TGCGCCAGCAGCCAAGATAGGAGCAACTCTGGAAACACCATATATTTT.

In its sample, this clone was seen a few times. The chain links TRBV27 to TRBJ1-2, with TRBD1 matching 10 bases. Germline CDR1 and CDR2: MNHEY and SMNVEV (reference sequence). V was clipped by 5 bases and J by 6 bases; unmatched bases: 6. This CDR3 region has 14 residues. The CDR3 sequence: CASSLDRGGNGYTF. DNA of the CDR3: TGTGCCAGCAGTCTGGACAGGGGGGGAAATGGCTACACCTTC.

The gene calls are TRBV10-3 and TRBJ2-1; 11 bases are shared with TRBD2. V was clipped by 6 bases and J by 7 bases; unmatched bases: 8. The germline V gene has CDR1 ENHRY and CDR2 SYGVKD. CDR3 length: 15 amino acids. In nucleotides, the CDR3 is TGTGCCATCAGGGATAGCGGGAGGGCCGGAAATGAGCAGTTCTTC. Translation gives CAIRDSGRAGNEQFF.

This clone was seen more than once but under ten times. CDR3 coding DNA: TGTGCCAGCAGTTTATTGGGGCCACCCTATGGCTACACCTTC. Translated: CASSLLGPPYGYTF. This chain connects TRBV27 to TRBJ1-2, with D possibly matching TRBD1 (5 bases). The CDR3 extends over 14 amino acids. V was pared by 1 base and J by 4 bases, with 10 bases between. CDR1 and CDR2 (germline): MNHEY, SMNVEV (reference sequence).

The CDR3 protein is CASSVGIREVTDTQYF. In DNA, the CDR3 is TGTGCCAGCAGCGTAGGTATCAGGGAAGTTACAGATACGCAGTATTTT. This chain links TRBV9 with TRBJ2-3; the D gene is possibly TRBD1 (5 bases). The germline CDR1 and CDR2 sequences are SGDLS and YYNGEE. The CDR3 runs 16 residues. Trimming left V 0 bases short and J 3 bases short, with 14 bases between.

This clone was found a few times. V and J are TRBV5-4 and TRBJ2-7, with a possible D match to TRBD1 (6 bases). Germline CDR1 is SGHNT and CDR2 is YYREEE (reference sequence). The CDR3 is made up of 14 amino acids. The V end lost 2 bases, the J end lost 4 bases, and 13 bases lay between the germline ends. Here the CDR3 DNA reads TGTGCCAGCAGCTTCAAGAAAGGGGGATACGAGCAGTACTTC. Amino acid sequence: CASSFKKGGYEQYF. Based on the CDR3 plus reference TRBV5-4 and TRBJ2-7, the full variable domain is ETGVTQSPTHLIKTRGQQVTLRCSSQSGHNTVSWYQQALGQGPQFIFQYYREEENGRGNFPPRFSGLQFPNYSSELNVNALELDDSALYLCASSFKKGGYEQYFGPGTRLTVT.

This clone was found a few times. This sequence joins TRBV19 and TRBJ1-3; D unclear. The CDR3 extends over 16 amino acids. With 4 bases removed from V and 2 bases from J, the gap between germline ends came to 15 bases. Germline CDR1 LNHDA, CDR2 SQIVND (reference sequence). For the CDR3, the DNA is TGTGCCAGTAGTACACCCAAGACAACCCCTGGAAACACCATATATTTT. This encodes CASSTPKTTPGNTIYF.

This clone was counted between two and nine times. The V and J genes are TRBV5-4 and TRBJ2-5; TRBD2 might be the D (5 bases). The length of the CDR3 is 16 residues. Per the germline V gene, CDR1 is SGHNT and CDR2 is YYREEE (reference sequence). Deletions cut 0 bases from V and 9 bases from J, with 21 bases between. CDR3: CASSLVLFANRGSQYF. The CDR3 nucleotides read TGTGCCAGCAGCTTGGTGCTGTTCGCTAATCGGGGATCCCAGTACTTC. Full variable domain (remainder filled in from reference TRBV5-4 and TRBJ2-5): ETGVTQSPTHLIKTRGQQVTLRCSSQSGHNTVSWYQQALGQGPQFIFQYYREEENGRGNFPPRFSGLQFPNYSSELNVNALELDDSALYLCASSLVLFANRGSQYFGPGTRLLVL.

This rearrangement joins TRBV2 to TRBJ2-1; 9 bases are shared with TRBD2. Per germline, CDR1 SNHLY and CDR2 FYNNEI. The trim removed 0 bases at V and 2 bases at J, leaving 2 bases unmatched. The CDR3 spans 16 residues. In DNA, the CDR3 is TGTGCCAGCAGTGAAGCTGGCGGGAGGGCCTACAATGAGCAGTTCTTC. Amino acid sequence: CASSEAGGRAYNEQFF.

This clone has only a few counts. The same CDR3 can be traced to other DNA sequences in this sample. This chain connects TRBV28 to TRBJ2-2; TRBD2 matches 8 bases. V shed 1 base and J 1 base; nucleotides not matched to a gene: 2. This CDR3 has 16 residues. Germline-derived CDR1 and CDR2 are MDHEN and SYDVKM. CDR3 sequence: CASSLFGRGNTGELFF. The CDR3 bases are TGTGCCAGCAGTTTATTCGGGAGGGGGAACACCGGGGAGCTGTTTTTT.

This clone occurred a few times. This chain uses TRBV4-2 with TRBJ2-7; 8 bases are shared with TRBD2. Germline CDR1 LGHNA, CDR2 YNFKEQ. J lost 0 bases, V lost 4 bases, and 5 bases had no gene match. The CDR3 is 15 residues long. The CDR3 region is CASSRLAGRSYEQYF. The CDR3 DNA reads TGTGCCAGCAGCCGGCTAGCGGGCCGCTCCTACGAGCAGTACTTC.

CDR3 coding DNA: TGCGCCAGCAGCTTGGTCCGGACCCAGTACTTC. Protein: CASSLVRTQYF. V gene TRBV5-1 combines with J gene TRBJ2-5, with D unresolved. The CDR3 length is 11 residues. In germline, CDR1 is SGHRS, CDR2 YFSETQ. V was pared by 0 bases and J by 7 bases, with 4 bases between.

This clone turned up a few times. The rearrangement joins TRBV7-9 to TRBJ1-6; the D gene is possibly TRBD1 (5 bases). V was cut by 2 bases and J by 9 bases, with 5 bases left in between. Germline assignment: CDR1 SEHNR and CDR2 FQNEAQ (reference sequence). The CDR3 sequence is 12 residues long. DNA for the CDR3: TGTGCCAGCAGCTTACAGGGTTCACCCCTCCACTTT. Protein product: CASSLQGSPLHF.